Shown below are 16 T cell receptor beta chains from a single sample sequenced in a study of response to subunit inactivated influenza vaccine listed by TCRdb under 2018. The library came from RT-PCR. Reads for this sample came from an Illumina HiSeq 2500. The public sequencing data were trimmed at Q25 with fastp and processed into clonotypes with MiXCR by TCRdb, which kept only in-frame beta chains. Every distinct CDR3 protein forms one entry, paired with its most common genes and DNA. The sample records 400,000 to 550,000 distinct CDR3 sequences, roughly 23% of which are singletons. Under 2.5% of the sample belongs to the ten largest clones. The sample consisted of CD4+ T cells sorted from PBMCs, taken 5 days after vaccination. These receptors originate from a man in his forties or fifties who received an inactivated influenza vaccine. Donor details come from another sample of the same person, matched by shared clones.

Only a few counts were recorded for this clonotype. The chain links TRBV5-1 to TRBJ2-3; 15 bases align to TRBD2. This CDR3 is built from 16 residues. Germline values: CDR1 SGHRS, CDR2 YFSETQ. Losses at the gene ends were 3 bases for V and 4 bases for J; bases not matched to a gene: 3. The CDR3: CASSSGLAGGADTQYF. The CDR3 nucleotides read TGCGCCAGCAGCTCGGGACTAGCGGGAGGTGCAGATACGCAGTATTTT.

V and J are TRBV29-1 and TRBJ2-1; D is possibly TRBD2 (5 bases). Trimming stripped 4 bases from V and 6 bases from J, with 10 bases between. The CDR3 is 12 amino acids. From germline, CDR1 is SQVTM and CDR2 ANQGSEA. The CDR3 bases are TGCAGCGTTGCTAGCATAGGCAATGAGCAGTTCTTC. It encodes CSVASIGNEQFF.

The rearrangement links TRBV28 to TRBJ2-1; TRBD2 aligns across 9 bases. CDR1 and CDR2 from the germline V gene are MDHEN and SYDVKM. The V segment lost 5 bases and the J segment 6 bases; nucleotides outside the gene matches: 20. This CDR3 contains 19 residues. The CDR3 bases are TGTGCCAGCAGTAATCGGGCCCAGAATAGCGGGAGAAGGATCAATGAGCAGTTCTTC. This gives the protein CASSNRAQNSGRRINEQFF. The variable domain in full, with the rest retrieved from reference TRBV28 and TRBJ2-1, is DVKVTQSSRYLVKRTGEKVFLECVQDMDHENMFWYRQDPGLGLRLIYFSYDVKMKEKGDIPEGYSVSREKKERFSLILESASTNQTSMYLCASSNRAQNSGRRINEQFFGPGTRLTVL.

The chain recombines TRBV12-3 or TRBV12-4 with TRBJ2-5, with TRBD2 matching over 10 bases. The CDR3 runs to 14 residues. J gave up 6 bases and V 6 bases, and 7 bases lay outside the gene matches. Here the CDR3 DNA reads TGTGCCAGCAGCCGTAGCGGGGGGAAGAAGACCCAGTACTTC. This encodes CASSRSGGKKTQYF.

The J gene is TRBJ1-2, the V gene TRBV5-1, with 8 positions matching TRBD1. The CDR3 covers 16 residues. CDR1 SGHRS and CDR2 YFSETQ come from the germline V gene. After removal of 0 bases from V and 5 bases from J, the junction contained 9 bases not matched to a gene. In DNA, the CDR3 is TGCGCCAGCAGCTTGGAGTCAGGGGGCGCACGGTATGGCTACACCTTC. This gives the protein CASSLESGGARYGYTF. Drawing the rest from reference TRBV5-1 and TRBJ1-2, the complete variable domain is KAGVTQTPRYLIKTRGQQVTLSCSPISGHRSVSWYQQTPGQGLQFLFEYFSETQRNKGNFPGRFSGRQFSNSRSEMNVSTLELGDSALYLCASSLESGGARYGYTFGSGTRLTVV.

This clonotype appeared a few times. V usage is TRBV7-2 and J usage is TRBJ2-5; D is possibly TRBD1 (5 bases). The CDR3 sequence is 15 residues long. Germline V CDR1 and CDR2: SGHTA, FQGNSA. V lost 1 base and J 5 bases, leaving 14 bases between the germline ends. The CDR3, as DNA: TGTGCCAGCAGCTTAGTAGGGGTGGTGCTCGAGACCCAGTACTTC. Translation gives CASSLVGVVLETQYF.

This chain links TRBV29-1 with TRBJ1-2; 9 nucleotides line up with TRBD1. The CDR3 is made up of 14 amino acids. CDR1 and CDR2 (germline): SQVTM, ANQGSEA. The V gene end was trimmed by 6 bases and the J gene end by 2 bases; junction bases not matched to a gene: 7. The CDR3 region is CSVGTGTGNYGYTF. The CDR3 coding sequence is TGCAGCGTCGGTACCGGGACAGGGAACTATGGCTACACCTTC.

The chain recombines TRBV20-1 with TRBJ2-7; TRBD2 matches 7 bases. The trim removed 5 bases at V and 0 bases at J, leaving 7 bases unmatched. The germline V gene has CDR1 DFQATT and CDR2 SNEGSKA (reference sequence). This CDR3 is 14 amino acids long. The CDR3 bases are TGCAGTGCTCCAAGCGGGGTCACCTCCTACGAGCAGTACTTC. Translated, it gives CSAPSGVTSYEQYF.

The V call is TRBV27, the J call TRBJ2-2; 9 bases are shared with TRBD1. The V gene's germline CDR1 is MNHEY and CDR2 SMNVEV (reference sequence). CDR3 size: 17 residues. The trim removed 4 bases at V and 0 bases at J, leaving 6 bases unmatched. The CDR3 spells CASSSRRQGANTGELFF. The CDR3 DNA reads TGTGCCAGCAGTTCTAGAAGACAGGGGGCGAACACCGGGGAGCTGTTTTTT.

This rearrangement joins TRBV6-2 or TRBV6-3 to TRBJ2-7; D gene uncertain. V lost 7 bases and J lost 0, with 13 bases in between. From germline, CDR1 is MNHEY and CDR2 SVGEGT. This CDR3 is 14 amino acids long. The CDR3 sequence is CASTRPLSSYEQYF. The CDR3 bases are TGTGCCAGCACCCGTCCGCTCAGCTCCTACGAGCAGTACTTC.

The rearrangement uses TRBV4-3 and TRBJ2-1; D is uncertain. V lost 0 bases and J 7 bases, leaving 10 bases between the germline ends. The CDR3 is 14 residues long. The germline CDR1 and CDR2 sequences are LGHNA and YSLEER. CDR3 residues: CASSQEGYGNEQFF. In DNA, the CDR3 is TGCGCCAGCAGCCAAGAGGGTTATGGGAATGAGCAGTTCTTC.

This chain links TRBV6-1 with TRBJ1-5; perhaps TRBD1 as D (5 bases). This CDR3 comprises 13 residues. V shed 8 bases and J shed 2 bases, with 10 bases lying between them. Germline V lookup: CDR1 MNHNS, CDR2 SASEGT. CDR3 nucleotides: TGTGCCAGCTTGAGGGGTGGCAATCAGCCCCAGCATTTT. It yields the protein CASLRGGNQPQHF.

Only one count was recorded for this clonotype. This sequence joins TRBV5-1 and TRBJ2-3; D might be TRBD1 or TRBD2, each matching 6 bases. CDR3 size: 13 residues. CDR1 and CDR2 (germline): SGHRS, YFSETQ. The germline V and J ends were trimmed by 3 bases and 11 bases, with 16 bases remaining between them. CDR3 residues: CASSSGAPLGQYF. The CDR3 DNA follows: TGCGCCAGCAGCTCGGGGGCGCCCCTCGGGCAGTATTTT.

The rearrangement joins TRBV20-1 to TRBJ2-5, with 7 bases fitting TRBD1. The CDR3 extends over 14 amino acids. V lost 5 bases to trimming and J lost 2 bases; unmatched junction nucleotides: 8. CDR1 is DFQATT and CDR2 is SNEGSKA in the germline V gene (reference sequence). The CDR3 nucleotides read TGCAGTGCTTCCGGACAGGTCTTACAAGAGACCCAGTACTTC. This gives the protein CSASGQVLQETQYF.

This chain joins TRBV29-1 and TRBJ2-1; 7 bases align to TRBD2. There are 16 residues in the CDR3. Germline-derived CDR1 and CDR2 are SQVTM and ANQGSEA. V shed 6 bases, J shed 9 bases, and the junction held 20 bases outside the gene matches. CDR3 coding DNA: TGCAGCGTCGCCCCTCTACGGAGCGGGATTGGGGGTGAGCAGTTCTTC. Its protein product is CSVAPLRSGIGGEQFF.

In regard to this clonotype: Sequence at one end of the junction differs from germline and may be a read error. This CDR3 is CSVGEGAKINTRELFF. CDR3 sequence (DNA): TGCAGCGTTGGGGAGGGGGCTAAAATAAACACCAGGGAGCTGTTTTTT. V is TRBV29-1 and J is TRBJ2-2; D tentatively reads TRBD1 or TRBD2 (7 bases each). The CDR3 sequence is 16 residues long. The V gene's germline CDR1 is SQVTM and CDR2 ANQGSEA.